The 9 T cell receptor beta chains below all came from one sample that was sequenced in a study of blood T cell repertoires in COVID-19. Assay used: immunoSEQ multiplex PCR; TCRdb lists only in-frame clones, some missing. The sample consists of some 150,000 clones, roughly four fifths of them appearing once. Sample: peripheral blood. The receptors derive from a woman aged 55 to 70 with acute or convalescent COVID-19.

This clone was seen just once. The CDR3 region has the DNA TGTGCCAGCAGCTTACGGCGACAGAAATTCTACAATGAGCAGTTCTTC. This codes for CASSLRRQKFYNEQFF. The V gene is TRBV11-2, the J gene TRBJ2-1, with D perhaps TRBD1 (5 bases). V shed 2 bases and J shed 3 bases, with 14 bases lying between them. The length of the CDR3 is 16 residues. Germline values: CDR1 SGHAT, CDR2 FQNNGV.

The V and J genes are TRBV6-6 and TRBJ1-1, with 8 positions matching TRBD1. Germline V CDR1 and CDR2: MNHNY, SVGAGI (reference sequence). The CDR3 runs to 15 residues. V gave up 0 bases and J gave up 11 bases; unmatched junction bases: 11. The CDR3 sequence is CASSYSRDRKLKAFF. CDR3 nucleotide sequence: TGTGCCAGCAGTTACTCCAGGGACAGGAAATTGAAGGCTTTCTTT.

This rearrangement joins TRBV10-2 to TRBJ1-2; D possibly corresponds to TRBD1 (5 bases). V lost 2 bases to trimming and J lost 3 bases, with 10 bases between them. This CDR3 has 14 amino acids. Per the germline V gene, CDR1 is WSHSY and CDR2 is SAAADI. DNA for the CDR3: TGCGCCAGCAGTGAGCCAGGGATGGACTATGGCTACACCTTC. The encoded protein is CASSEPGMDYGYTF.

Note on this clone: A far larger clone is one base from this, pointing to a likely read error. The J gene is TRBJ1-1, the V gene TRBV9; 7 positions match TRBD1. Germline CDR1 and CDR2: SGDLS and YYNGEE. The ends lost 4 bases at V and 10 bases at J; junction bases unmatched: 19. This CDR3 spans 16 amino acids. CDR3 amino acids: CASSLMRQGDVVGAFF. CDR3 nucleotides: TGTGCCAGCAGCTTAATGCGACAGGGCGATGTGGTAGGAGCTTTCTTT.

The V and J genes are TRBV5-1 and TRBJ1-1; D gene uncertain. The germline gives CDR1 SGHRS, CDR2 YFSETQ. The CDR3 spans 15 residues. The V end was cut by 4 bases, the J end by 1 base, with 14 bases between. CDR3 protein: CASSPRQAQNTEAFF. The CDR3 DNA sequence: TGCGCCAGCAGCCCGCGCCAGGCTCAGAACACTGAAGCTTTCTTT.

This chain links TRBV30 with TRBJ1-6; weak D call: TRBD1 (6 bases). The CDR3 has 13 amino acids. The V gene's germline CDR1 is GTSNPN and CDR2 SVGIG (reference sequence). V was trimmed by 5 bases and J by 7 bases, leaving 12 bases between them. Written as DNA, the CDR3 is TGTGCCTGGGATCGGCAGGGGAATTCACCCCTCCACTTT. Translated: CAWDRQGNSPLHF.

This clone was recorded a few times. The J gene is TRBJ1-2, the V gene TRBV7-8; TRBD1 is a possible D gene (5 bases). Germline assignment: CDR1 SGHVS and CDR2 FQNEAQ. This CDR3 spans 13 amino acids. The germline V and J ends were trimmed by 5 bases and 8 bases, with 15 bases remaining between them. The CDR3 loop is CASSPQGAGGYTF. In nucleotides, the CDR3 is TGTGCCAGCAGCCCCCAGGGCGCGGGAGGCTACACCTTC.

In this sample, this clone turned up once. The genes are TRBV5-1 and TRBJ2-1, with no clear D. The CDR3 is 15 amino acids. Trimming stripped 0 bases from V and 4 bases from J, with 11 bases between. Germline-derived CDR1 and CDR2 are SGHRS and YFSETQ. DNA of the CDR3: TGCGCCAGCAGCTTGGTAAACCCACAGTACAATGAGCAGTTCTTC. Translation: CASSLVNPQYNEQFF.

CDR3 in DNA: TGTGCCAGCAGCTTAGAGGCTAGTTTGCCTCGGGAGCTGTTTTTT. Protein: CASSLEASLPRELFF. The V gene is TRBV7-2, the J gene TRBJ2-2, with no clear D. This CDR3 comprises 15 residues. With 1 base removed from V and 9 bases from J, the gap between germline ends came to 15 bases. CDR1 SGHTA and CDR2 FQGNSA come from the germline V gene.